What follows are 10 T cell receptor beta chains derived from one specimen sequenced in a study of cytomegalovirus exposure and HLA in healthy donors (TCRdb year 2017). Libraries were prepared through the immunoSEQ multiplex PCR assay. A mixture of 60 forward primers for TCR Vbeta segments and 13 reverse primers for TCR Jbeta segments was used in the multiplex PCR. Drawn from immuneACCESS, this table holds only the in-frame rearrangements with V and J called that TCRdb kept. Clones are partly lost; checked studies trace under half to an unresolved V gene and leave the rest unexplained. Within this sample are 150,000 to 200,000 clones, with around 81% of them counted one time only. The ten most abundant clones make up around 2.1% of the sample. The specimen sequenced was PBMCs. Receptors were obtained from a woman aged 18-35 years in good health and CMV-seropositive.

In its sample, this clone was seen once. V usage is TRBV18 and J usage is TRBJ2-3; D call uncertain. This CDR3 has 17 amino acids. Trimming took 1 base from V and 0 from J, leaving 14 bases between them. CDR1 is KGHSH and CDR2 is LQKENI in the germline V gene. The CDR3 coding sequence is TGTGCCAGCTCACCACGTGAACGAGACTCTAGCACAGATACGCAGTATTTT. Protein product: CASSPRERDSSTDTQYF.

The CDR3 bases are TGTGCCAGCAGCTTGGGGACAGGCGGTGGCTACACCTTC. Amino acids: CASSLGTGGGYTF. V usage is TRBV5-5 and J usage is TRBJ1-2; 7 bases align to TRBD1. The CDR3 consists of 13 residues. Germline CDR1 and CDR2: SGHKS and YYEKEE (reference sequence). The ends lost 0 bases at V and 7 bases at J; junction bases unmatched: 3. Based on the CDR3 plus reference TRBV5-5 and TRBJ1-2, the full variable domain is DAGVTQSPTHLIKTRGQQVTLRCSPISGHKSVSWYQQVLGQGPQFIFQYYEKEERGRGNFPDRFSARQFPNYSSELNVNALLLGDSALYLCASSLGTGGGYTFGSGTRLTVV.

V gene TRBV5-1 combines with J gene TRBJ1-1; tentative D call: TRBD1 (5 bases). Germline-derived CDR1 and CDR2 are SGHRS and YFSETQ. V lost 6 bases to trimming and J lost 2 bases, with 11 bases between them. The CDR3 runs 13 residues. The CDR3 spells CASTGRTNTEAFF. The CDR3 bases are TGCGCCAGCACCGGGCGGACAAACACTGAAGCTTTCTTT.

CDR3 in DNA: TGTGCCAGTACCCGGGACAGGGGCCAAGATACGCAGTATTTT. It translates to CASTRDRGQDTQYF. The gene calls are TRBV2 and TRBJ2-3; TRBD1 agrees at 10 bases. J lost 5 bases, V lost 9 bases, and 8 bases had no gene match. CDR1 SNHLY and CDR2 FYNNEI come from the germline V gene. There are 14 residues in the CDR3.

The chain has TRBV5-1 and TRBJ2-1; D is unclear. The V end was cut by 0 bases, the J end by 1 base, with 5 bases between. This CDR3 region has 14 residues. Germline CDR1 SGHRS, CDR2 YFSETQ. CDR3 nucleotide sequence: TGCGCCAGCAGCTTGGACGGTTCCTACAATGAGCAGTTCTTC. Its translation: CASSLDGSYNEQFF.

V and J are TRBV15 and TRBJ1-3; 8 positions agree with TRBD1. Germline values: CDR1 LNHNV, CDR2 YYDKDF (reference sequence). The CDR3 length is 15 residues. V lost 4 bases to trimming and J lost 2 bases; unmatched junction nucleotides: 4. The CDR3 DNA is TGTGCCACCAGCAATGACAGGGGCCCTGGAAACACCATATATTTT. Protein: CATSNDRGPGNTIYF.

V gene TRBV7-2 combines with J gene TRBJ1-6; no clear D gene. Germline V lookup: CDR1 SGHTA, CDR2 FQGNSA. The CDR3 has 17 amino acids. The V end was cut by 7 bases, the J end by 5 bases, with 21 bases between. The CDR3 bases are TGTGCCAGCATCCGATCGGGAGGAGCTAGGGATAATTCACCCCTCCACTTT. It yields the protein CASIRSGGARDNSPLHF.

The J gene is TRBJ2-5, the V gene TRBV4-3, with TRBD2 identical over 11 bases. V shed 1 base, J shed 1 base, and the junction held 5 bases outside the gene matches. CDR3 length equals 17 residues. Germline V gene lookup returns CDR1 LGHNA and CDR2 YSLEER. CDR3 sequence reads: CASSQGLAGGFQETQYF. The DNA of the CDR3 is TGCGCCAGCAGCCAAGGGTTAGCGGGGGGGTTCCAAGAGACCCAGTACTTC.

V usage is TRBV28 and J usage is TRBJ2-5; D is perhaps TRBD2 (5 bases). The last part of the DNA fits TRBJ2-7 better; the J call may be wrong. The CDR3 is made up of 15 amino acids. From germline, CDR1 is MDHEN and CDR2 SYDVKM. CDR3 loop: CASSFSGLSSYEQYF. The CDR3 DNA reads TGTGCCAGCAGTTTTTCGGGGTTATCCTCCTACGAGCAGTACTTC.

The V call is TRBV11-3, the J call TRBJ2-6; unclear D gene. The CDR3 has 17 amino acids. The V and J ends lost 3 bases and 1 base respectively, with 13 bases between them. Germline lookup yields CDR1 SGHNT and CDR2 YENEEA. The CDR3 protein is CASSFDTGTSGANVLTF. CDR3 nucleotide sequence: TGTGCCAGCAGCTTTGATACTGGTACTTCTGGGGCCAACGTCCTGACTTTC.